The 9 T cell receptor beta chains below all came from one sample that was sequenced in a study of long-term antiretroviral therapy in people with HIV. With survey level as its setting, the immunoSEQ assay was v3.0. Repertoires were generated with immunoSEQ multiplex PCR, while TCRdb's copy carries only in-frame clones and drops some. The sample records 40,000 to 60,000 clones, around 84% being singletons. The source material was unsorted PBMCs, sampled 0.8 years after starting antiretroviral therapy. The receptors were gathered from a young woman with HIV.

The rearrangement uses TRBV6-5 and TRBJ1-2; 9 bases are a match to TRBD1. This CDR3 comprises 13 residues. V was clipped by 5 bases and J by 4 bases; unmatched bases: 2. CDR1 is MNHEY, CDR2 SVGAGI, per germline. The CDR3: CASSRTGAYGYTF. As DNA, the CDR3 is TGTGCCAGCAGTAGGACAGGGGCCTATGGCTACACCTTC.

The chain carries TRBV9 and TRBJ2-1; D gene uncertain. The germline CDR1 and CDR2 sequences are SGDLS and YYNGEE. V lost 0 bases, J lost 4 bases, and 8 bases lay in between. The CDR3 length is 14 residues. CDR3 in amino acids: CASSVDPRYNEQFF. Here the CDR3 DNA reads TGTGCCAGCAGCGTAGATCCGAGGTACAATGAGCAGTTCTTC.

The rearrangement uses TRBV10-3 and TRBJ1-1; 12 bases fit TRBD1. V lost 4 bases, J lost 6 bases, and 6 bases stayed unmatched. Germline values: CDR1 ENHRY, CDR2 SYGVKD. The CDR3 has 15 residues. The CDR3 DNA is TGTGCCATCAGTGGGGGACAGGGGGCTTGGGCTGAAGCTTTCTTT. Translation gives CAISGGQGAWAEAFF.

About this clone: This CDR3 is also generated by other DNA sequences in the sample. The gene calls are TRBV27 and TRBJ2-3, with D unresolved. V lost 2 bases and J lost 6, with 9 bases in between. Germline CDR1 reads MNHEY; CDR2 reads SMNVEV (reference sequence). The CDR3 loop spans 13 amino acids. CDR3 loop: CASSLSRPDTQYF. For the CDR3, the DNA is TGTGCCAGCAGTTTAAGCCGGCCCGATACGCAGTATTTT.

The genes are TRBV27 and TRBJ1-1; a weak D match, TRBD1 (6 bases). V was cut by 4 bases and J by 0 bases, with 15 bases left in between. Germline V gene sequence: CDR1 MNHEY, CDR2 SMNVEV (reference sequence). The CDR3 is 16 residues long. CDR3 loop: CASSSLQGRMNTEAFF. In DNA form, the CDR3 reads TGTGCCAGCAGTTCCTTACAGGGACGAATGAACACTGAAGCTTTCTTT.

This clone appeared a single time. The gene calls are TRBV5-4 and TRBJ2-6; the D call may be TRBD1 or TRBD2 (5 bases each). The germline CDR1 and CDR2 sequences are SGHNT and YYREEE (reference sequence). The CDR3 is 17 residues long. V dropped 2 bases and J dropped 0 bases, with 12 bases sitting between them. The CDR3 loop reads CASSFPGRSSGANVLTF. The CDR3 DNA is TGTGCCAGCAGCTTCCCGGGACGGTCCTCTGGGGCCAACGTCCTGACTTTC.

J is TRBJ1-4 and V is TRBV19; no definite D call. The CDR3 is 15 residues long. CDR1 and CDR2 from the germline V gene are LNHDA and SQIVND (reference sequence). Trimming removed 6 bases from V and 2 bases from J, with 13 bases in between. In DNA, the CDR3 is TGTGCCAGTAGAGGAGGGCGAAGGACTAATGAAAAACTGTTTTTT. It specifies CASRGGRRTNEKLFF. Filled out from reference TRBV19 and TRBJ1-4, the complete variable domain reads DGGITQSPKYLFRKEGQNVTLSCEQNLNHDAMYWYRQDPGQGLRLIYYSQIVNDFQKGDIAEGYSVSREKKESFPLTVTSAQKNPTAFYLCASRGGRRTNEKLFFGSGTQLSVL.

The chain links TRBV27 to TRBJ1-2; D remains unclear. The V end lost 4 bases, the J end lost 4 bases, and 10 bases lay between the germline ends. CDR1 and CDR2 (germline): MNHEY, SMNVEV (reference sequence). There are 13 residues in the CDR3. CDR3 sequence reads: CASSSRDTYGYTF. The CDR3 nucleotides are TGTGCCAGCAGTTCTAGGGATACCTATGGCTACACCTTC.

V is TRBV29-1 and J is TRBJ2-2, with TRBD1 matching 10 bases. Germline V gives CDR1 SQVTM, CDR2 ANQGSEA. The CDR3 is made up of 14 amino acids. With V trimmed by 2 bases and J by 4 bases, 1 base remained unmatched. In DNA, the CDR3 is TGCAGCGTTGAACGGACAGGGGGCACCGGGGAGCTGTTTTTT. This gives the protein CSVERTGGTGELFF.